This TCR beta chain emerged from a study of blood T cell repertoires in COVID-19. The wider study: Samples taken during acute and convalescent COVID-19 were collected in the United States, Italy and Spain. Nucleic acid was either cDNA or gDNA, and it came from T cells, B-cell-depleted T cells, or PBMCs.

CDR1 and CDR2 from the germline V gene are SEHNR and FQNEAQ (reference sequence). V shed 1 base and J shed 3 bases, with 16 bases lying between them. This CDR3 has 16 residues. Authors' processing steps: Reference gene primer amplification gave estimated nucleated cell counts. Sequencing was performed with immunoSEQ multiplex PCR; in TCRdb, only in-frame clones are kept and a portion is missing. That table is the source of V, J and clone size, and D and trimming were worked out from the DNA. The sample has some 310,000 clones, around 86% seen once. This clonotype was sampled from a man aged 45 to 65 with active or convalescent COVID-19. What was sequenced was peripheral blood. J is TRBJ2-7 and V is TRBV7-9; maybe TRBD1 (5 bases). Here the CDR3 reads CASSLVPAGKNYEQYF. The DNA for the CDR3 is TGTGCCAGCAGCTTAGTTCCGGCAGGGAAAAACTACGAGCAGTACTTC.